The 22 T cell receptor beta chains presented below share a single source sample, sequenced in a study of blood T cell repertoires in COVID-19. The table came from immunoSEQ multiplex PCR; TCRdb's copy has only in-frame clones and leaves some out. The sample consists of some 170,000 clones, over 80% of them appearing once. The sample taken for sequencing was peripheral blood. The receptors stem from a woman in her 50s with acute or convalescent COVID-19.

V and J are TRBV27 and TRBJ1-2; no firm D call. The germline gives CDR1 MNHEY, CDR2 SMNVEV (reference sequence). Trimming removed 6 bases at V and 2 bases at J, with 13 bases between. The CDR3 contains 14 residues. CDR3 in amino acids: CASRPTKSNYGYTF. The DNA for the CDR3 is TGTGCCAGCAGGCCCACCAAGAGCAACTATGGCTACACCTTC.

This sequence joins TRBV7-2 and TRBJ2-7; 7 nucleotides align to TRBD1. V shed 5 bases and J 0 bases; nucleotides not matched to a gene: 10. Looked up from germline, CDR1 is SGHTA and CDR2 is FQGNSA. The CDR3 totals 16 residues. CDR3 in amino acids: CASSPQTGFSSYEQYF. In DNA, the CDR3 is TGTGCCAGCAGCCCCCAGACAGGGTTTAGCTCCTACGAGCAGTACTTC.

DNA of the CDR3: TGTGCCTGGAACCTAGCGGGCGATGAGCAGTTCTTC. Its translation: CAWNLAGDEQFF. V usage is TRBV30 and J usage is TRBJ2-1; TRBD2 matches 8 bases. The CDR3 totals 12 residues. CDR1 is GTSNPN and CDR2 is SVGIG in the germline V gene (reference sequence). J was trimmed by 8 bases and V by 4 bases; bases with no gene match: 4.

The gene calls are TRBV27 and TRBJ2-2; D might be TRBD1 (5 bases). This CDR3 contains 14 residues. The germline CDR1 and CDR2 sequences are MNHEY and SMNVEV (reference sequence). V was shortened by 6 bases and J by 3 bases, with 11 bases between the two germline ends. The CDR3: CASRMVGDTGELFF. The CDR3 DNA is TGTGCCAGCAGAATGGTAGGGGACACCGGGGAGCTGTTTTTT.

The gene calls are TRBV7-9 and TRBJ2-1, with D possibly being TRBD1 (5 bases). This CDR3 is built from 17 residues. Germline values: CDR1 SEHNR, CDR2 FQNEAQ (reference sequence). V was shortened by 6 bases and J by 0 bases, with 18 bases between the two germline ends. CDR3 coding DNA: TGTGCCAGCAGTGGACAAAGGCTGATATCCTCCTACAATGAGCAGTTCTTC. It is translated as CASSGQRLISSYNEQFF.

This sequence joins TRBV24-1 and TRBJ2-1, with D possibly being TRBD1 (5 bases). Trimming removed 4 bases at V and 8 bases at J, with 23 bases between. Germline values: CDR1 KGHDR, CDR2 SFDVKD. The CDR3 runs to 17 residues. The CDR3 region has the DNA TGTGCCACCAGTGACAACCCGGACACCCCCGGCCCTCATGAGCAGTTCTTC. It translates to CATSDNPDTPGPHEQFF.

The chain joins TRBV6-5 to TRBJ2-2, with 11 bases identical to TRBD2. V dropped 10 bases and J dropped 3; count of bases not matched to a gene: 7. This CDR3 comprises 15 residues. Germline V lookup: CDR1 MNHEY, CDR2 SVGAGI. The DNA of the CDR3 is TGTGCCACCCTTAGCGGGGGGGCGTACACCGGGGAGCTGTTTTTT. Translated, it gives CATLSGGAYTGELFF.

V is TRBV2 and J is TRBJ1-3, with no clear D. V was trimmed by 4 bases and J by 0 bases, leaving 4 bases between them. Germline loops: CDR1 SNHLY, CDR2 FYNNEI. The CDR3 spans 13 residues. The CDR3 loop is CASSVVSGNTIYF. In DNA, the CDR3 is TGTGCCAGCAGTGTAGTCTCTGGAAACACCATATATTTT.

The V and J genes are TRBV6-5 and TRBJ2-7, with 7 bases that match TRBD2. Germline V lookup: CDR1 MNHEY, CDR2 SVGAGI. CDR3 length: 14 residues. Germline trimming cut 8 bases from V and 7 bases from J; bases unmatched to any gene: 14. The CDR3 region has the DNA TGTGCCAGCCCTACGTCAGGGAGGGTTGGGGAGCAGTACTTC. It specifies CASPTSGRVGEQYF.

The V and J genes are TRBV6-2 or TRBV6-3 and TRBJ2-1, with D perhaps matching TRBD2 (7 bases). There are 16 residues in the CDR3. Germline CDR1 reads MNHEY; CDR2 reads SVGEGT. V lost 5 bases to trimming and J lost 5 bases, with 19 bases between them. The CDR3 DNA reads TGTGCCAGCAGTGTCCTGGGGGGGCCTAAGAACAATGAGCAGTTCTTC. Residues: CASSVLGGPKNNEQFF.

The chain employs TRBV5-5 and TRBJ1-3, with 12 bases matching TRBD1. The CDR3 is made up of 17 amino acids. J lost 7 bases, V lost 4 bases, and 12 bases had no gene match. CDR1 and CDR2 from the germline V gene are SGHKS and YYEKEE (reference sequence). The CDR3 spells CASSRGWDRGRLNTIYF. Here the CDR3 DNA reads TGTGCCAGCAGCCGTGGTTGGGACAGGGGGCGTCTTAACACCATATATTTT. The full variable domain, rest sourced from reference TRBV5-5 and TRBJ1-3, is DAGVTQSPTHLIKTRGQQVTLRCSPISGHKSVSWYQQVLGQGPQFIFQYYEKEERGRGNFPDRFSARQFPNYSSELNVNALLLGDSALYLCASSRGWDRGRLNTIYFGEGSWLTVV.

The chain carries TRBV19 and TRBJ2-7; 8 bases are shared with TRBD1. CDR1 LNHDA and CDR2 SQIVND come from the germline V gene (reference sequence). This CDR3 spans 14 amino acids. V was pared by 4 bases and J by 7 bases, with 9 bases of the junction left unmatched. CDR3 region: CASSTLQGAQEQYF. The DNA of the CDR3 is TGTGCCAGTAGTACACTTCAGGGGGCGCAGGAGCAGTACTTC.

The V call is TRBV11-2, the J call TRBJ1-6; no firm D call. The ends were cut back, 5 bases at V and 8 bases at J, with 10 bases in the middle. Looked up from germline, CDR1 is SGHAT and CDR2 is FQNNGV. The CDR3 sequence is 13 residues long. CDR3 bases: TGTGCCAGCAGCCTGCTGGCTCATTCACCCCTCCACTTT. This sequence encodes CASSLLAHSPLHF. Looking up the rest from reference TRBV11-2 and TRBJ1-6 gives the full variable domain: EAGVAQSPRYKIIEKRQSVAFWCNPISGHATLYWYQQILGQGPKLLIQFQNNGVVDDSQLPKDRFSAERLKGVDSTLKIQPAKLEDSAVYLCASSLLAHSPLHFGNGTRLTVT.

This clone was seen more than once but under ten times. The V and J genes are TRBV5-4 and TRBJ2-3; the match to TRBD2 covers 7 bases. V gave up 1 base and J gave up 6 bases; unmatched junction bases: 8. The CDR3 sequence is 15 residues long. Germline CDR1 SGHNT, CDR2 YYREEE (reference sequence). CDR3: CASSLHLRGGDTQYF. CDR3 nucleotides: TGTGCCAGCAGCTTGCACCTTAGGGGAGGGGATACGCAGTATTTT.

The gene calls are TRBV7-2 and TRBJ1-5, with D maybe TRBD1 (6 bases). Germline V gene data show CDR1 as SGHTA and CDR2 as FQGNSA. This CDR3 spans 15 amino acids. V lost 5 bases to trimming and J lost 6 bases, with 17 bases between them. CDR3 DNA: TGTGCCAGCAGCCAACTATTAGGGGGACGTCAGCCCCAGCATTTT. Translating it yields CASSQLLGGRQPQHF.

The V call is TRBV21-1, the J call TRBJ2-4; the table gives TRBD1 as D, unverified against the DNA. TRBV21-1 has pseudogene status. CDR3 length: 16 amino acids. The CDR3 loop is CASSKTVPLAKNIQYF. In DNA, the CDR3 is TGTGCCAGCAGCAAAACAGTACCCCTAGCCAAAAACATTCAGTACTTC.

V is TRBV7-2 and J is TRBJ1-1; the match to TRBD1 covers 7 bases. Germline loops: CDR1 SGHTA, CDR2 FQGNSA. The CDR3 runs 16 residues. Trimming at V came to 5 bases and at J to 1 base, leaving 10 bases not matched to a gene. This CDR3 is CASSLPQGWSNTEAFF. The CDR3 DNA reads TGTGCCAGCAGCCTCCCACAGGGGTGGTCGAACACTGAAGCTTTCTTT.

This sequence joins TRBV21-1 and TRBJ2-7; the table's D call, TRBD2, was not checked against the DNA. TRBV21-1 is a pseudogene. The CDR3 totals 16 residues. The CDR3 sequence is CASSAGTPIRGVGQYF. CDR3 bases: TGTGCCAGCAGCGCCGGGACTCCAATCAGAGGGGTTGGGCAGTACTTC.

The count of this clone is one. The gene calls are TRBV19 and TRBJ2-5, with D unclear. With 5 bases removed from V and 0 bases from J, the gap between germline ends came to 4 bases. The CDR3 has 12 amino acids. Germline CDR1 LNHDA, CDR2 SQIVND (reference sequence). The CDR3 DNA sequence: TGTGCCAGTAGTTCAGACCAAGAGACCCAGTACTTC. Residues: CASSSDQETQYF. Together with reference TRBV19 and TRBJ2-5, the CDR3 gives the full variable domain: DGGITQSPKYLFRKEGQNVTLSCEQNLNHDAMYWYRQDPGQGLRLIYYSQIVNDFQKGDIAEGYSVSREKKESFPLTVTSAQKNPTAFYLCASSSDQETQYFGPGTRLLVL.

The chain is built from TRBV27 and TRBJ1-1; D is possibly TRBD1 (5 bases). Germline V lookup: CDR1 MNHEY, CDR2 SMNVEV (reference sequence). With 5 bases removed from V and 8 bases from J, the gap between germline ends came to 21 bases. The CDR3 extends over 15 amino acids. CDR3 protein: CASSTNRDSIKEAFF. DNA for the CDR3: TGTGCCAGCAGTACCAACCGGGACTCCATTAAGGAAGCTTTCTTT.

This chain uses TRBV19 with TRBJ2-1, with D maybe TRBD1 (6 bases). Germline CDR1 LNHDA, CDR2 SQIVND (reference sequence). The CDR3 extends over 14 amino acids. V lost 6 bases and J 3 bases, leaving 12 bases between the germline ends. For the CDR3, the DNA is TGTGCCAGTAGGCTTAGAGGGGGCTACAATGAGCAGTTCTTC. This gives the protein CASRLRGGYNEQFF.

CDR3 residues: CASSVRGQETQYF. CDR3 DNA: TGTGCCAGCAGCGTAAGGGGGCAAGAGACCCAGTACTTC. This chain uses TRBV7-9 with TRBJ2-5; TRBD1 is a possible D gene (6 bases). CDR1 is SEHNR, CDR2 FQNEAQ, per germline (reference sequence). V lost 5 bases, J lost 2 bases, and 9 bases lay in between. The length of the CDR3 is 13 residues.